This T cell receptor (beta chain) was identified during a study of cytomegalovirus exposure and HLA in healthy donors. Across the whole study: Unique TCR beta sequences numbering approximately 120 million came from about 179 million T cells in an earlier analysis. General observations from the study: Highly shared sequence variants in one cluster were likely a sequencing artifact. A later analysis, which compared TCR beta chains of equal frequency, found the HLA-associated ones more clonally expanded. No immune exposure information besides CMV serostatus was available.

In regard to this clone: Its antigen is currently unknown.

The PCR ran on 60 Vbeta and 13 Jbeta primers. Sequencing used immunoSEQ multiplex PCR; TCRdb keeps in-frame clones, though not all of them. The data show about 190,000 clones, 82% seen once. The CDR3 extends over 19 amino acids. V dropped 2 bases and J dropped 2; count of bases not matched to a gene: 8. Germline lookup yields CDR1 SEHNR and CDR2 FQNEAQ (reference sequence). The sequence came from a woman under 30 in good health and CMV-seronegative. The sample was PBMCs. This chain connects TRBV7-9 to TRBJ2-6; 11 positions agree with TRBD1. In DNA form, the CDR3 reads TGTGCCAGCAGCTTACTCTGGACAGGGGGCGACCCTGGGGCCAACGTCCTGACTTTC. Its translation: CASSLLWTGGDPGANVLTF.